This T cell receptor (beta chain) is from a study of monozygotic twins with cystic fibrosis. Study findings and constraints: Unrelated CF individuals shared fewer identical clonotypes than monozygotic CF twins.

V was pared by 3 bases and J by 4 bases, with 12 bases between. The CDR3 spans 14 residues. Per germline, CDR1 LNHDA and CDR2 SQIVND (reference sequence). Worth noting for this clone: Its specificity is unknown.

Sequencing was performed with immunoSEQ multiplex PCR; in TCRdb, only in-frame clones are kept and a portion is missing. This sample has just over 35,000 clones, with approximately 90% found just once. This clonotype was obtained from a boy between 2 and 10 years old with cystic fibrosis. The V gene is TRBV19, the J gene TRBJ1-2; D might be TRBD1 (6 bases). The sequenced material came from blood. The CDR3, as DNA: TGTGCCAGTAGTATCGAGCAGGGGACCTATGGCTACACCTTC. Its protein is CASSIEQGTYGYTF.